Presented here are 32 T cell receptor beta chains from one specimen sequenced in a study of T cell changes during pregnancy in multiple sclerosis. This table comes from immunoSEQ multiplex PCR, and its TCRdb copy is limited to in-frame clones, with some not included. The table lists about 40,000 clones, roughly 90% of them singletons. The sample was CD8+ T cells from peripheral blood mononuclear cells, taken in the first trimester of pregnancy. The receptor set was obtained from a female donor with multiple sclerosis, enrolled in a pregnancy study.

The V and J genes are TRBV6-1 and TRBJ2-1, with 11 nucleotides matching TRBD2. Germline lookup yields CDR1 MNHNS and CDR2 SASEGT. Unmatched junction bases numbered 5, after V lost 6 bases and J lost 4 bases. The CDR3 has 15 residues. In DNA form, the CDR3 reads TGTGCCAGCAGCCGAACTAGCGGGGGATACAATGAGCAGTTCTTC. It codes for CASSRTSGGYNEQFF.

The chain has TRBV5-6 and TRBJ2-2; D not certain. The length of the CDR3 is 15 residues. Germline CDR1 SGHDT, CDR2 YYEEEE. Between the trimmed V and J ends, which lost 4 bases and 6 bases, there was a span of 16 bases. CDR3: CASSQTLNSSGELFF. The CDR3 nucleotides read TGTGCCAGCAGCCAAACTCTTAATTCCTCCGGGGAGCTGTTTTTT.

This rearrangement joins TRBV5-6 to TRBJ2-7; the match to TRBD1 covers 9 bases. The junction had 4 bases not matched to a gene; V was cut back by 1 base and J by 5 bases. There are 14 residues in the CDR3. In germline, CDR1 is SGHDT, CDR2 YYEEEE. Written as DNA, the CDR3 is TGTGCCAGCAGCTTGTCAGACAGGGGGAACGAGCAGTACTTC. It specifies CASSLSDRGNEQYF.

The rearrangement uses TRBV27 and TRBJ1-1; TRBD1 might be the D (6 bases). This CDR3 region has 13 residues. V was cut by 5 bases and J by 5 bases, with 12 bases left in between. Germline V gene lookup returns CDR1 MNHEY and CDR2 SMNVEV (reference sequence). The CDR3 protein is CASSPGGGTEAFF. Written as DNA, the CDR3 is TGTGCCAGCAGTCCGGGGGGCGGGACTGAAGCTTTCTTT.

This sequence joins TRBV4-1 and TRBJ2-3; D gene ambiguous. Per germline, CDR1 MGHRA and CDR2 YSYEKL. V lost 2 bases and J lost 1, with 4 bases in between. The CDR3 contains 13 residues. The CDR3 is CASSQPGTDTQYF. The CDR3 DNA is TGCGCCAGCAGCCAACCGGGCACAGATACGCAGTATTTT.

This rearrangement joins TRBV5-4 to TRBJ2-7; 8 bases line up with TRBD1. The germline CDR1 and CDR2 sequences are SGHNT and YYREEE (reference sequence). The CDR3 runs to 14 residues. Trimming removed 4 bases from V and 0 bases from J; junction bases left unmatched: 3. For the CDR3, the DNA is TGTGCCAGCAGCACAGACAGGGGCTCCTACGAGCAGTACTTC. Its protein product is CASSTDRGSYEQYF.

The V gene is TRBV27, the J gene TRBJ2-7; 7 nucleotides agree with TRBD2. The germline CDR1 and CDR2 sequences are MNHEY and SMNVEV (reference sequence). The trim removed 5 bases at V and 2 bases at J, leaving 9 bases unmatched. The CDR3 length is 15 residues. The CDR3 DNA follows: TGTGCCAGCAGTGCCCCCACGCGGGGGACCTACGAGCAGTACTTC. This encodes CASSAPTRGTYEQYF.

The chain couples TRBV27 to TRBJ2-1; D gene unclear. With 8 bases removed from V and 12 bases from J, the gap between germline ends came to 8 bases. Germline V gene lookup returns CDR1 MNHEY and CDR2 SMNVEV (reference sequence). The CDR3 totals 9 residues. CDR3 residues: CASYLRQFF. For the CDR3, the DNA is TGTGCCAGCTACTTAAGGCAGTTCTTC.

The rearrangement uses TRBV6-1 and TRBJ1-3; TRBD1 might be the D (6 bases). The CDR3 spans 14 residues. Trimming took off 2 bases at V and 2 bases at J, with 7 bases between the two ends. Per the germline V gene, CDR1 is MNHNS and CDR2 is SASEGT. As DNA, the CDR3 is TGTGCCAGCAGTGAATGGGGGCCTGGAAACACCATATATTTT. Its translation is CASSEWGPGNTIYF.

The chain joins TRBV27 to TRBJ2-2; 8 bases are a match to TRBD1. This CDR3 comprises 15 residues. After removal of 3 bases from V and 5 bases from J, the junction contained 5 bases not matched to a gene. CDR1 and CDR2 from the germline V gene are MNHEY and SMNVEV (reference sequence). This chain's CDR3 is CASSLVRQGTGELFF. DNA for the CDR3: TGTGCCAGCAGTTTGGTTAGACAGGGGACCGGGGAGCTGTTTTTT.

This sequence joins TRBV5-1 and TRBJ1-1; 7 bases fit TRBD1. The V gene end was trimmed by 0 bases and the J gene end by 4 bases; junction bases not matched to a gene: 3. This CDR3 has 14 residues. Germline V lookup: CDR1 SGHRS, CDR2 YFSETQ. The CDR3 sequence is CASSLAGTATEAFF. Written as DNA, the CDR3 is TGCGCCAGCAGCTTGGCCGGGACAGCCACTGAAGCTTTCTTT.

The CDR3 region is CASSQDSIRSEKLFF. The CDR3 nucleotides read TGCGCCAGCAGCCAAGATTCGATCCGTAGTGAAAAACTGTTTTTT. The chain joins TRBV4-1 to TRBJ1-4, with D unresolved. The CDR3 covers 15 residues. Deletions cut 0 bases from V and 7 bases from J, with 12 bases between. Germline CDR1 MGHRA, CDR2 YSYEKL.

This clone was counted once. The J gene is TRBJ2-5, the V gene TRBV7-9, with D perhaps TRBD1 (6 bases). The V gene lost 2 bases and the J gene lost 4 bases, with 17 bases spanning the gap. CDR1 and CDR2 (germline): SEHNR, FQNEAQ (reference sequence). The CDR3 runs 16 residues. This CDR3 reads CASSLTRQEGGETQYF. CDR3 DNA sequence: TGTGCCAGCAGCTTAACCCGACAGGAAGGAGGAGAGACCCAGTACTTC.

The chain carries TRBV29-1 and TRBJ2-7; 7 nucleotides match TRBD1. The CDR3 runs 14 residues. Trimming at V came to 6 bases and at J to 2 bases, leaving 10 bases not matched to a gene. Germline V gene data show CDR1 as SQVTM and CDR2 as ANQGSEA. CDR3 region: CSVTGTVTPYEQYF. The CDR3 region has the DNA TGCAGCGTAACCGGGACAGTCACCCCCTACGAGCAGTACTTC.

CDR3 in amino acids: CASSIVGGGYGYTF. The CDR3 region has the DNA TGTGCCAGTAGTATAGTTGGAGGAGGCTATGGCTACACCTTC. J is TRBJ1-2 and V is TRBV19; the D is unclear. Germline V lookup: CDR1 LNHDA, CDR2 SQIVND (reference sequence). V shed 1 base and J shed 4 bases, with 10 bases lying between them. The CDR3 is made up of 14 amino acids.

The chain joins TRBV27 to TRBJ2-2; TRBD1 might be the D (7 bases). V was cut by 5 bases and J by 0 bases, with 16 bases left in between. This CDR3 is built from 17 residues. CDR1 MNHEY and CDR2 SMNVEV come from the germline V gene (reference sequence). Here the CDR3 reads CASSRRGTAPNTGELFF. The CDR3 coding sequence is TGTGCCAGCAGTCGCCGGGGGACAGCCCCGAACACCGGGGAGCTGTTTTTT.

The chain has TRBV30 and TRBJ1-5; D may be TRBD1 (6 bases). CDR3 length equals 13 residues. Between the trimmed V and J ends, which lost 2 bases and 11 bases, there was a span of 16 bases. The germline V gene has CDR1 GTSNPN and CDR2 SVGIG (reference sequence). CDR3 in DNA: TGTGCCTGGAGTTGGCAGGGGTCCGGGGCCCAGCATTTT. Translated, it gives CAWSWQGSGAQHF. Full variable domain (outside the CDR3, taken from reference TRBV30 and TRBJ1-5): SQTIHQWPATLVQPVGSPLSLECTVEGTSNPNLYWYRQAAGRGLQLLFYSVGIGQISSEVPQNLSASRPQDRQFILSSKKLLLSDSGFYLCAWSWQGSGAQHFGDGTRLSIL.

The chain combines TRBV27 with TRBJ2-7, with 8 bases lining up with TRBD1. The junction had 15 bases not matched to a gene; V was cut back by 4 bases and J by 7 bases. In germline, CDR1 is MNHEY, CDR2 SMNVEV (reference sequence). This CDR3 has 16 residues. Here the CDR3 DNA reads TGTGCCAGCAGTTCCTCAATGGGACAGGTCCTTTTGGAGCAGTACTTC. Amino acids: CASSSSMGQVLLEQYF.

The chain recombines TRBV27 with TRBJ2-7, with 7 bases matching TRBD1. This CDR3 is 16 amino acids long. The junction had 13 bases not matched to a gene; V was cut back by 3 bases and J by 5 bases. Germline assignment: CDR1 MNHEY and CDR2 SMNVEV (reference sequence). CDR3 nucleotides: TGTGCCAGCAGTTTCATCAGACAGGGTAATAACCACGAGCAGTACTTC. It translates to CASSFIRQGNNHEQYF.

J is TRBJ2-3 and V is TRBV6-1; 14 positions agree with TRBD2. CDR1 MNHNS and CDR2 SASEGT come from the germline V gene. J was trimmed by 1 base and V by 4 bases; bases with no gene match: 7. CDR3 size: 18 residues. CDR3: CASSAGTSGGSGTDTQYF. The CDR3 bases are TGTGCCAGCAGTGCGGGGACTAGCGGGGGTTCGGGCACAGATACGCAGTATTTT.

The chain carries TRBV5-4 and TRBJ1-1; D unclear. The CDR3 length is 12 residues. With 2 bases removed from V and 4 bases from J, the gap between germline ends came to 6 bases. Germline V gene data show CDR1 as SGHNT and CDR2 as YYREEE (reference sequence). CDR3: CASSLDSTEAFF. DNA of the CDR3: TGTGCCAGCAGCTTAGATAGCACTGAAGCTTTCTTT.

V gene TRBV4-2 combines with J gene TRBJ2-3, with D possibly matching TRBD2 (6 bases). V was pared by 3 bases and J by 0 bases, with 19 bases between. The CDR3 runs to 18 residues. CDR1 is LGHNA, CDR2 YNFKEQ, per germline. CDR3 amino acids: CASSQYLWGGESTDTQYF. CDR3 nucleotide sequence: TGTGCCAGCAGCCAGTACCTATGGGGAGGAGAGAGCACAGATACGCAGTATTTT.

The chain combines TRBV9 with TRBJ2-2; 9 nucleotides agree with TRBD1. V trimming: 4 bases; J trimming: 4 bases; junction bases outside the gene matches: 8. Germline V gene data show CDR1 as SGDLS and CDR2 as YYNGEE. This CDR3 contains 16 residues. CDR3 in DNA: TGTGCCAGCAGCCCCCCGGGACAGGGAGTCACCGGGGAGCTGTTTTTT. Protein product: CASSPPGQGVTGELFF.

The V and J genes are TRBV4-1 and TRBJ1-3, with 8 bases identical to TRBD1. V lost 4 bases to trimming and J lost 4 bases; unmatched junction nucleotides: 9. This CDR3 contains 16 residues. Germline values: CDR1 MGHRA, CDR2 YSYEKL. CDR3 residues: CASSPPGQGLGNTIYF. CDR3 DNA sequence: TGCGCCAGCAGCCCCCCTGGACAGGGCCTCGGAAACACCATATATTTT.

This clone was observed a single time. This rearrangement joins TRBV7-8 to TRBJ1-5; 9 nucleotides align to TRBD1. The CDR3 sequence is 16 residues long. V dropped 3 bases and J dropped 3; count of bases not matched to a gene: 6. Germline V CDR1 and CDR2: SGHVS, FQNEAQ. This chain's CDR3 is CASSFGTGPYNQPQHF. The CDR3 DNA is TGTGCCAGCAGCTTCGGGACAGGGCCTTACAATCAGCCCCAGCATTTT.

The chain has TRBV4-1 and TRBJ2-5; 7 bases fit TRBD2. Per the germline V gene, CDR1 is MGHRA and CDR2 is YSYEKL. J was trimmed by 4 bases and V by 5 bases; bases with no gene match: 1. This CDR3 is 12 amino acids long. The CDR3 reads CASSGRAETQYF. Here the CDR3 DNA reads TGCGCCAGCAGCGGGAGGGCAGAGACCCAGTACTTC.

This chain connects TRBV11-2 to TRBJ2-2, with TRBD2 matching over 11 bases. The CDR3 runs 16 residues. The ends lost 5 bases at V and 4 bases at J; junction bases unmatched: 6. From germline, CDR1 is SGHAT and CDR2 FQNNGV. The CDR3 DNA follows: TGTGCCAGCAGCGATCGACTAGCGGGGCCCACCGGGGAGCTGTTTTTT. It translates to CASSDRLAGPTGELFF.

This rearrangement joins TRBV15 to TRBJ1-4, with a tentative D call TRBD1 (5 bases). Germline V gene data show CDR1 as LNHNV and CDR2 as YYDKDF (reference sequence). CDR3 length: 17 residues. V was clipped by 0 bases and J by 6 bases, with 17 bases between them. CDR3 protein: CATSRDTDTVGDEKLFF. The CDR3 region has the DNA TGTGCCACCAGCAGAGATACTGACACCGTAGGGGATGAAAAACTGTTTTTT.

This clone has a single count. The rearrangement uses TRBV9 and TRBJ2-2; D possibly corresponds to TRBD1 (5 bases). Per germline, CDR1 SGDLS and CDR2 YYNGEE. This CDR3 is 17 amino acids long. The V end lost 4 bases, the J end lost 6 bases, and 22 bases lay between the germline ends. CDR3 in amino acids: CASSHPGAGPSSGELFF. CDR3 bases: TGTGCCAGCAGCCATCCTGGGGCAGGGCCTTCGTCCGGGGAGCTGTTTTTT.

This chain joins TRBV11-1 and TRBJ1-2; unclear D gene. V lost 5 bases and J lost 14, with 6 bases in between. Germline V CDR1 and CDR2: SGHAT, FQDESV (reference sequence). The CDR3 extends over 8 amino acids. Written as DNA, the CDR3 is TGTGCCAGCAGCCCGGGGACCTTC. It is translated as CASSPGTF. Using reference TRBV11-1 and TRBJ1-2 for the parts outside the CDR3, the full variable domain is EAEVAQSPRYKITEKSQAVAFWCDPISGHATLYWYRQILGQGPELLVQFQDESVVDDSQLPKDRFSAERLKGVDSTLKIQPAELGDSAMYLCASSPGTFGSGTRLTVV.

V gene TRBV7-2 combines with J gene TRBJ2-7; 10 bases map to TRBD2. This CDR3 is built from 14 residues. Germline trimming cut 4 bases from V and 2 bases from J; bases unmatched to any gene: 2. Germline CDR1 and CDR2: SGHTA and FQGNSA. The DNA of the CDR3 is TGTGCCAGCAGCTCACTAGCGGGGACCTACGAGCAGTACTTC. Its translation: CASSSLAGTYEQYF. Complete variable domain (other parts from reference TRBV7-2 and TRBJ2-7): GAGVSQSPSNKVTEKGKDVELRCDPISGHTALYWYRQSLGQGLEFLIYFQGNSAPDKSGLPSDRFSAERTGGSVSTLTIQRTQQEDSAVYLCASSSLAGTYEQYFGPGTRLTVT.

CDR3 loop: CASSVERGGTHNEQFF. DNA for the CDR3: TGTGCCAGCAGCGTAGAGAGGGGAGGAACACACAATGAGCAGTTCTTC. V is TRBV9 and J is TRBJ2-1, with D perhaps TRBD2 (6 bases). Between the trimmed V and J ends, which lost 0 bases and 5 bases, there was a span of 15 bases. This CDR3 has 16 amino acids. Germline loops: CDR1 SGDLS, CDR2 YYNGEE.